These 13 T cell receptor beta chains were all obtained from the same sample, sequenced in a study of monozygotic twins with inflammatory bowel disease. Using the 5' RACE reads, TCRdb records one entry per CDR3 protein without DNA. The specimen's table records roughly 330,000 distinct CDR3 sequences. Specimen: blood. The receptors originated from a human donor with ulcerative colitis or Crohn's disease, or a healthy co-twin of an affected twin (not recorded which).

CDR3 region: CASSLLGTGQETQYF. V gene TRBV6-2 or TRBV6-3 combines with J gene TRBJ2-5; without DNA, the TCRdb call of TRBD1 cannot be checked. This CDR3 is built from 15 residues. Looked up from germline, CDR1 is MNHEY and CDR2 is SVGEGT.

The chain employs TRBV6-5 and TRBJ2-1; lacking DNA, the TRBD2 call made by TCRdb goes unchecked. CDR3 length equals 14 residues. Looked up from germline, CDR1 is MNHEY and CDR2 is SVGAGI. The CDR3: CASSLRRFEGEQFF.

The CDR3 reads CAISKLAGGTDTQYF. The chain recombines TRBV10-3 with TRBJ2-3; no DNA is available, so the TRBD2 call from TCRdb remains unchecked. CDR1 and CDR2 (germline): ENHRY, SYGVKD. The CDR3 extends over 15 amino acids.

The chain has TRBV20-1 and TRBJ2-3; TCRdb outputs TRBD1, but without DNA this stays unchecked. This CDR3 spans 15 amino acids. Germline CDR1 is DFQATT and CDR2 is SNEGSKA (reference sequence). CDR3 amino acids: CSASQGGQSTDTQYF.

V usage is TRBV3-1 and J usage is TRBJ2-6; TCRdb lists TRBD1, though no DNA is available to test this call. This CDR3 contains 18 residues. Germline-derived CDR1 and CDR2 are LGHDT and YNNKEL (reference sequence). CDR3 sequence reads: CASSARDRGFSGANVLTF.

The chain employs TRBV20-1 and TRBJ2-7; TCRdb proposes TRBD1, but this gene call is untestable without DNA. Germline CDR1 DFQATT, CDR2 SNEGSKA (reference sequence). The CDR3 consists of 12 residues. This CDR3 reads CRASRTGHEQSF.

The chain links TRBV12-3 or TRBV12-4 to TRBJ2-7; TCRdb's D call of TRBD1 is untestable without DNA. CDR3 length: 15 residues. The CDR3 sequence: CASTPQQGASYEQYF.

The gene calls are TRBV5-1 and TRBJ2-6. The germline V gene has CDR1 SGHRS and CDR2 YFSETQ. The CDR3 loop spans 16 amino acids. Here the CDR3 reads CASSLLGSGGANVLTF.

V and J are TRBV3-1 and TRBJ2-3. The CDR3 extends over 14 amino acids. Germline V gene sequence: CDR1 LGHDT, CDR2 YNNKEL (reference sequence). CDR3: CASSPLWGTDTQYF.

The V and J genes are TRBV7-9 and TRBJ1-1; TCRdb indicates TRBD1, and absent DNA this call remains unverified. The CDR3 contains 12 residues. Per germline, CDR1 SEHNR and CDR2 FQNEAQ (reference sequence). CDR3 sequence reads: CASSPSGTGAFF.

CDR3 residues: CASSRTGDNYEQYF. The chain has TRBV27 and TRBJ2-7; the D gene TCRdb calls, TRBD1, cannot be checked with no DNA. This CDR3 contains 14 residues. Looked up from germline, CDR1 is MNHEY and CDR2 is SMNVEV (reference sequence).

The chain combines TRBV18 with TRBJ2-5; TCRdb lists TRBD2, though no DNA is available to test this call. The CDR3 is made up of 13 amino acids. Germline values: CDR1 KGHSH, CDR2 LQKENI. This CDR3 is CASSPSAGETQYF.

The V and J genes are TRBV7-9 and TRBJ1-1; TCRdb picks TRBD1, but there is no DNA to check that call. The CDR3 covers 14 residues. CDR1 is SEHNR and CDR2 is FQNEAQ in the germline V gene (reference sequence). Here the CDR3 reads CASSATVGQVTAFF.